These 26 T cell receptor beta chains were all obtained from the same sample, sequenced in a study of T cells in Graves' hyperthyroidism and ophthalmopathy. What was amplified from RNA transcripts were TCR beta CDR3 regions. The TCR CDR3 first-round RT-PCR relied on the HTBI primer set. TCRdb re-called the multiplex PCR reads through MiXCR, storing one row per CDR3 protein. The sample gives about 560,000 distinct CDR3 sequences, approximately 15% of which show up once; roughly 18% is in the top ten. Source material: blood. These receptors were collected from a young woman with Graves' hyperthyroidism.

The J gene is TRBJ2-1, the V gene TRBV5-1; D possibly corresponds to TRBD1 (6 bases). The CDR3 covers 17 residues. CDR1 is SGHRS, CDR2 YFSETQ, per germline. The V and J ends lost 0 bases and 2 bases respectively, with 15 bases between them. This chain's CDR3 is CASSLGMQGLPYNEQFF. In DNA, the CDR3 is TGCGCCAGCAGCTTGGGAATGCAGGGGCTCCCCTACAATGAGCAGTTCTTC.

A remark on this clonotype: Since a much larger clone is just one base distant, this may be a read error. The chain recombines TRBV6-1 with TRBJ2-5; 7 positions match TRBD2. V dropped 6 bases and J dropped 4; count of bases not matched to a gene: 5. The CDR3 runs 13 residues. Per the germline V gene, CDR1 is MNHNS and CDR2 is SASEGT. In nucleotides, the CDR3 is TGTGCCAGCAGGGAGACTAGCAGAGAGACCCAGTACTTC. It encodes CASRETSRETQYF.

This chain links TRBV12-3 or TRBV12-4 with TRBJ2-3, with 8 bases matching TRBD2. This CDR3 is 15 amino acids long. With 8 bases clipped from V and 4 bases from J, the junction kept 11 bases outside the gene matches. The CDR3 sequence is CASVGGGFGADTQYF. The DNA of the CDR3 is TGTGCCAGCGTGGGCGGGGGGTTCGGTGCAGATACGCAGTATTTT.

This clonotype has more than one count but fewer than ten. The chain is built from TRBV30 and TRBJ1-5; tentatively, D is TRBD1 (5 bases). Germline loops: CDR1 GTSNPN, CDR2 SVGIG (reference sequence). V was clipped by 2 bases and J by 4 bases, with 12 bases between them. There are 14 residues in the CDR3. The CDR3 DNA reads TGTGCCTGGAGTACAACGAGGGGTAATCAGCCCCAGCATTTT. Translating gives CAWSTTRGNQPQHF.

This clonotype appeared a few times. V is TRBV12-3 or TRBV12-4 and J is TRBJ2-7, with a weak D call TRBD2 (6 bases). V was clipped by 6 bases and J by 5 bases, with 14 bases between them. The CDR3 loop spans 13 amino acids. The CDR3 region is CASRQQSGDEQYF. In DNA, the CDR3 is TGTGCCAGCAGACAACAGTCGGGGGACGAGCAGTACTTC.

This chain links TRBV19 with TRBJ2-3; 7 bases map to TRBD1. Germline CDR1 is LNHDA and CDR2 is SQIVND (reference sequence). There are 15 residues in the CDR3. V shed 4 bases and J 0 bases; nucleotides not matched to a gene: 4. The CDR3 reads CASSKGALSTDTQYF. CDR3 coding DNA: TGTGCCAGTAGTAAGGGGGCCCTCAGCACAGATACGCAGTATTTT.

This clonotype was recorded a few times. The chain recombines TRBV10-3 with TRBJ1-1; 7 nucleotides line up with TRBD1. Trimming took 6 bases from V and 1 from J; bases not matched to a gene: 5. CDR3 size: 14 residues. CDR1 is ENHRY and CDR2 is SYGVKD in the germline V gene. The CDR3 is CAISNRGANTEAFF. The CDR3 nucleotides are TGTGCCATCAGCAACAGGGGAGCGAACACTGAAGCTTTCTTT.

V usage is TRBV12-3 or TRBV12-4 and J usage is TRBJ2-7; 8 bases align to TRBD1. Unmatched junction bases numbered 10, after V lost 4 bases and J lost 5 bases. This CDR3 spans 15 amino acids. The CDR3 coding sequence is TGTGCCAGCAGTTCCAGGACAGGGTGGTACGACGAGCAGTACTTC. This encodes CASSSRTGWYDEQYF.

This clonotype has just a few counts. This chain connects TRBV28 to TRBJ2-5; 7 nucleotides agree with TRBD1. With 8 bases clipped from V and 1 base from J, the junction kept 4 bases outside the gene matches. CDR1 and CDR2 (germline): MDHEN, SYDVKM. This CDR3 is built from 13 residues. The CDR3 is CASGWDSQETQYF. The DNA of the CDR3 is TGTGCCAGCGGATGGGACAGCCAAGAGACCCAGTACTTC.

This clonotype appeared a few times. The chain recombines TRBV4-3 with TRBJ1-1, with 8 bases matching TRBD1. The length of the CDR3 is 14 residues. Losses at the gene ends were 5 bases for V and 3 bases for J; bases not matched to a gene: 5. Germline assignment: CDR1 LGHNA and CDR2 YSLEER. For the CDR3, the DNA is TGCGCCAGCAGCAGACCGGGACAGGACACTGAAGCTTTCTTT. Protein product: CASSRPGQDTEAFF.

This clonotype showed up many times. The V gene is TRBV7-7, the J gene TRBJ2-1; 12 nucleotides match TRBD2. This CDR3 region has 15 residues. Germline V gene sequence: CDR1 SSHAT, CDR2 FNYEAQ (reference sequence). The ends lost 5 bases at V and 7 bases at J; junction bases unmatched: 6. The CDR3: CASSALAGGLNEQFF. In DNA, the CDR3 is TGTGCCAGCAGCGCCCTAGCGGGAGGGTTAAATGAGCAGTTCTTC.

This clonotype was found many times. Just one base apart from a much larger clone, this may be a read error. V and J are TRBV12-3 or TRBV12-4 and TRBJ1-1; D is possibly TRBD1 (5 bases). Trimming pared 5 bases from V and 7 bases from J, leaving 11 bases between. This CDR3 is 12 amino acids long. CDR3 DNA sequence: TGTGCCAGCAGTGAGACAGTGGGTGAAGCTTTCTTT. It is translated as CASSETVGEAFF.

Here the CDR3 DNA reads TGTGCCAGCAGTTTTGGGGGTTTGAGTTCACCCCTCCACTTT. It yields the protein CASSFGGLSSPLHF. This chain joins TRBV12-3 or TRBV12-4 and TRBJ1-6, with D perhaps matching TRBD1 (5 bases). The CDR3 spans 14 residues. Trimming shortened V by 3 bases and J by 9 bases, and 12 bases separated the two germline ends.

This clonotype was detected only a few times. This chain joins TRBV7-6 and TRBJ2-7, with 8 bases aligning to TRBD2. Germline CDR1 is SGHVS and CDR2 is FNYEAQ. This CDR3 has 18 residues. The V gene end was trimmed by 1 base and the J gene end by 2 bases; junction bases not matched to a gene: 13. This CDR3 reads CASSLEVRGGDKAYEQYF. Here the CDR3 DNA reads TGTGCCAGCAGCTTAGAGGTTCGGGGGGGGGACAAAGCCTACGAGCAGTACTTC.

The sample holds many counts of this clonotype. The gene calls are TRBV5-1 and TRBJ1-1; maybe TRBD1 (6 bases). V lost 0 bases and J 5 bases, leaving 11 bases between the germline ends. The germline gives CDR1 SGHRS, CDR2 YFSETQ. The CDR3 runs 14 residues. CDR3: CASSLVGGDTEAFF. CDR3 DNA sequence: TGCGCCAGCAGCTTGGTAGGGGGTGATACTGAAGCTTTCTTT.

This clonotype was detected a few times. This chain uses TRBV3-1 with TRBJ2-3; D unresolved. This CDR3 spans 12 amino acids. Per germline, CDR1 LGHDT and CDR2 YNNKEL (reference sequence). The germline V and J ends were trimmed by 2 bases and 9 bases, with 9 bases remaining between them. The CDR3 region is CASSQSRNTQYF. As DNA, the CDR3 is TGTGCCAGCAGCCAATCCAGGAACACGCAGTATTTT.

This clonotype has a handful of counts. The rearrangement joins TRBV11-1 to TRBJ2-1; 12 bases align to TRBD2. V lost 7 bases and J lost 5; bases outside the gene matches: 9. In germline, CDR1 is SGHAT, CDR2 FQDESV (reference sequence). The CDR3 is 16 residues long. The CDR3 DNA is TGTGCCAGCACCCCTCGGACTAGCGGGGACCACAATGAGCAGTTCTTC. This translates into CASTPRTSGDHNEQFF.

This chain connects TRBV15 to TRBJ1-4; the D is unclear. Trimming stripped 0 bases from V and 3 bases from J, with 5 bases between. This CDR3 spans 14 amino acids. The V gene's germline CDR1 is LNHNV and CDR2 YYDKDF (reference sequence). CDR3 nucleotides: TGTGCCACCAGCAGAGATCGGGCTAATGAAAAACTGTTTTTT. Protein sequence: CATSRDRANEKLFF.

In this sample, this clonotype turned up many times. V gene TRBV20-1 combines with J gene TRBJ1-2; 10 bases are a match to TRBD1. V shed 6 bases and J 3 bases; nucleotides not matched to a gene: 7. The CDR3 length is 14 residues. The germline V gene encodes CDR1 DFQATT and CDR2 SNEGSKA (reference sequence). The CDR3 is CSAETGTGDYGYTF. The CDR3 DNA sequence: TGCAGTGCGGAAACCGGGACAGGGGACTATGGCTACACCTTC.

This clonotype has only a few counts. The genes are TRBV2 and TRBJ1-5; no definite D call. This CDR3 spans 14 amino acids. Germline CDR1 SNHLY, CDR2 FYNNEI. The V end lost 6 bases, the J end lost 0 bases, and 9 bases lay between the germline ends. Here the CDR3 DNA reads TGTGCCAGCAGAGGGCACTATAGCAATCAGCCCCAGCATTTT. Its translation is CASRGHYSNQPQHF. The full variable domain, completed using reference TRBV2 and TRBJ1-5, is EPEVTQTPSHQVTQMGQEVILRCVPISNHLYFYWYRQILGQKVEFLVSFYNNEISEKSEIFDDQFSVERPDGSNFTLKIRSTKLEDSAMYFCASRGHYSNQPQHFGDGTRLSIL.

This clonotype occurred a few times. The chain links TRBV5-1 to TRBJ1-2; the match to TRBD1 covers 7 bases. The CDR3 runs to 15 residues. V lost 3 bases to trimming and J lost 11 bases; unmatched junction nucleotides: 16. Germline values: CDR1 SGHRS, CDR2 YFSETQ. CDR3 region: CASSSRGQPHLEYTF. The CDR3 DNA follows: TGCGCCAGCAGCTCCCGGGGACAGCCACACCTGGAATACACCTTC. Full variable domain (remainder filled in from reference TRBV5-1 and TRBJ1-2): KAGVTQTPRYLIKTRGQQVTLSCSPISGHRSVSWYQQTPGQGLQFLFEYFSETQRNKGNFPGRFSGRQFSNSRSEMNVSTLELGDSALYLCASSSRGQPHLEYTFGSGTRLTVV.

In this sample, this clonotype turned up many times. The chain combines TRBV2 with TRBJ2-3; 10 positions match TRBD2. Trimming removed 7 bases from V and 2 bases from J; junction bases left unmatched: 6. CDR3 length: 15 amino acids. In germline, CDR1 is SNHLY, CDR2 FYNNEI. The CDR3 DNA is TGTGCCAGCAACCCTAGCGGGGGCCTCACAGATACGCAGTATTTT. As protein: CASNPSGGLTDTQYF.

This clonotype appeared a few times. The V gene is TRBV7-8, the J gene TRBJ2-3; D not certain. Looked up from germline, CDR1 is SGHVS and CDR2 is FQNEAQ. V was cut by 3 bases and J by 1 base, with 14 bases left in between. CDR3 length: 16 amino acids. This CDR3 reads CASSFPVATRTDTQYF. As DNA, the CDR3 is TGTGCCAGCAGCTTCCCTGTGGCTACACGCACAGATACGCAGTATTTT.

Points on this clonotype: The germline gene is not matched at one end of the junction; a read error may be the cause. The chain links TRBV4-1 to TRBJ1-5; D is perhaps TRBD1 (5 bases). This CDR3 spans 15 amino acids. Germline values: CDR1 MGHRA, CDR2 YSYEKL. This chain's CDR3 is CASSVDTNPNQPRHF. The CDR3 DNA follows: TGCGCCAGCAGCGTGGACACTAACCCCAATCAGCCCCGGCATTTT.

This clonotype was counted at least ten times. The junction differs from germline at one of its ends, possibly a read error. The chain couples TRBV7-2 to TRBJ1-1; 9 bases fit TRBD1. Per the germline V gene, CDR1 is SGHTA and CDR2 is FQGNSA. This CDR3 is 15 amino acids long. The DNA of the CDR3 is TGTGCCAGCAGCTTGGACAGGGGAGTGAAGACTGAAGCTTTCTTT. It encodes CASSLDRGVKTEAFF.

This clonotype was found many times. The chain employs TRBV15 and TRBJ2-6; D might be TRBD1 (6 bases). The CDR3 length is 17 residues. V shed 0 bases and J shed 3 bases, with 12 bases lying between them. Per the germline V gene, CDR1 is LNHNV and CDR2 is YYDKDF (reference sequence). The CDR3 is CATSRDLGAHGANVLTF. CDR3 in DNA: TGTGCCACCAGCAGAGATCTGGGGGCGCATGGGGCCAACGTCCTGACTTTC.